Sequencing of this T cell receptor (beta chain) was carried out in a study of shared T cell receptors in the human thymus. This clone was recorded only once. The protocol was immunoSEQ multiplex PCR, while the TCRdb copy is restricted to in-frame clones and leaves out a portion. The sample holds 500,000 to 750,000 clones, over 75% seen once. V was clipped by 1 base and J by 5 bases; unmatched bases: 8. The CDR3 is 15 residues long. Germline lookup yields CDR1 SQVTM and CDR2 ANQGSEA. This same sample was also taken into another study, of human thymus T cells. From that report: Donor material was obtained from healthy Finnish infants undergoing corrective surgery for congenital heart defects. In corrective heart surgery, resections were taken, and these provided the thymus tissue. Thymic as well as blood repertoires seemed to favor certain V and J genes unevenly.

The sequence was obtained from a boy under two years old with a congenital heart defect. What was sequenced was thymocytes. The chain joins TRBV29-1 to TRBJ1-1, with TRBD1 matching 9 bases. This chain's CDR3 is CSVEGVTGGRTEAFF. The CDR3 DNA sequence: TGCAGCGTTGAAGGGGTGACAGGGGGACGGACTGAAGCTTTCTTT.